These T cell receptor beta chains were read from a single sample in a study of blood T cells in healthy people across ages. TCRdb independently ran MiXCR on the 5' RACE reads; one entry per CDR3 protein. Of 1.5 million to 2 million distinct CDR3 sequences listed, about 32% are singletons. Sequencing used blood. All receptors derive from a woman in her twenties or thirties in good health. CDR3s include the opening cysteine and the closing phenylalanine or tryptophan. The D gene is left open where the match is weak. The size entry is marked missing in some rows and otherwise reads once, few, many or a size class.

cdr3_aa: CAWSSSGEGTDTQYF; cdr3_nt: TGTGCCTGGAGTTCAAGCGGGGAGGGCACAGATACGCAGTATTTT; j_call: TRBJ2-3; v_call: TRBV30; clone_size: few; d_call: TRBD2
cdr3_aa: CASSPFGLAGEYNEQFF; cdr3_nt: TGTGCCAGCAGCCCCTTCGGACTAGCGGGAGAGTACAATGAGCAGTTCTTC; j_call: TRBJ2-1; v_call: TRBV6-1; clone_size: few; d_call: TRBD2
cdr3_aa: CASGVLGDRGPGNIQYF; cdr3_nt: TGTGCCAGCGGTGTGCTGGGAGACAGGGGGCCGGGAAACATTCAGTACTTC; j_call: TRBJ2-4; v_call: TRBV27; clone_size: few; d_call: TRBD1
cdr3_aa: CSARATDEAFF; cdr3_nt: TGCAGTGCTAGAGCCACGGATGAAGCTTTCTTT; j_call: TRBJ1-1; v_call: TRBV20-1; clone_size: few; d_call: -
cdr3_aa: CASTRKETQYF; cdr3_nt: TGTGCCAGCACTCGGAAGGAGACCCAGTACTTC; j_call: TRBJ2-5; v_call: TRBV2; clone_size: few; d_call: -
cdr3_aa: CASSLEVSDTQYF; cdr3_nt: TGTGCCAGCAGCTTAGAGGTCTCAGATACGCAGTATTTT; j_call: TRBJ2-3; v_call: TRBV7-9; clone_size: few; d_call: -
cdr3_aa: CASSAVAGGGTYEQYF; cdr3_nt: TGTGCCAGCAGCGCCGTAGCGGGCGGGGGTACCTACGAGCAGTACTTC; j_call: TRBJ2-7; v_call: TRBV9; clone_size: -; d_call: TRBD2
cdr3_aa: CSARGPSGRAYNEQFF; cdr3_nt: TGCAGTGCTAGGGGTCCTAGCGGGAGGGCCTACAATGAGCAGTTCTTC; j_call: TRBJ2-1; v_call: TRBV20-1; clone_size: few; d_call: TRBD2
cdr3_aa: CASRPGLAGHTQYF; cdr3_nt: TGTGCCAGCAGGCCGGGACTAGCGGGACATACGCAGTATTTT; j_call: TRBJ2-3; v_call: TRBV6-1; clone_size: once; d_call: TRBD2
cdr3_aa: CASSLVGRGEYGYTF; cdr3_nt: TGTGCCAGCAGCTTAGTCGGCAGGGGGGAGTATGGCTACACCTTC; j_call: TRBJ1-2; v_call: TRBV7-2; clone_size: -; d_call: TRBD1
cdr3_aa: CAISELGLSGNTIYF; cdr3_nt: TGTGCCATCAGTGAGCTCGGACTCTCTGGAAACACCATATATTTT; j_call: TRBJ1-3; v_call: TRBV10-3; clone_size: -; d_call: -
cdr3_aa: CSGGTPRWGQYF; cdr3_nt: TGCAGCGGGGGGACACCACGTTGGGGCCAGTACTTC; j_call: TRBJ2-5; v_call: TRBV29-1; clone_size: many; d_call: -
cdr3_aa: CASSQGGGTYTEAFF; cdr3_nt: TGTGCCAGCAGCCAGGGAGGGGGTACTTACACTGAAGCTTTCTTT; j_call: TRBJ1-1; v_call: TRBV3-1; clone_size: few; d_call: -
cdr3_aa: CASSQYPGLKPYERYF; cdr3_nt: TGTGCCAGCAGCCAATACCCGGGACTTAAGCCCTACGAGCGGTACTTC; j_call: TRBJ2-7; v_call: TRBV3-1; clone_size: -; d_call: -
cdr3_aa: CSARGQGRANYGYTF; cdr3_nt: TGCAGTGCTAGGGGCCAGGGGAGAGCTAACTATGGCTACACCTTC; j_call: TRBJ1-2; v_call: TRBV20-1; clone_size: -; d_call: -
cdr3_aa: CSAREFELVETQYF; cdr3_nt: TGCAGTGCTAGAGAGTTTGAATTAGTTGAGACCCAGTACTTC; j_call: TRBJ2-5; v_call: TRBV20-1; clone_size: -; d_call: -
cdr3_aa: CASSWQGGDEQYF; cdr3_nt: TGCGCCAGCAGCTGGCAGGGAGGCGACGAGCAGTACTTC; j_call: TRBJ2-7; v_call: TRBV5-1; clone_size: -; d_call: -
cdr3_aa: CATSETDSYNEQFF; cdr3_nt: TGTGCCACCAGTGAAACTGACAGTTACAATGAGCAGTTCTTC; j_call: TRBJ2-1; v_call: TRBV24-1; clone_size: few; d_call: -
cdr3_aa: CASSQQAGFYNEQFF; cdr3_nt: TGTGCCAGCAGCCAGCAAGCGGGGTTCTACAATGAGCAGTTCTTC; j_call: TRBJ2-1; v_call: TRBV7-6; clone_size: few; d_call: TRBD2
cdr3_aa: CASSLSSGGAGDTQYF; cdr3_nt: TGTGCCAGCAGCTTAAGTAGCGGGGGGGCCGGAGATACGCAGTATTTT; j_call: TRBJ2-3; v_call: TRBV7-3; clone_size: few; d_call: TRBD2
cdr3_aa: CASSLWTYTEAFF; cdr3_nt: TGTGCCAGCAGCTTATGGACCTACACTGAAGCTTTCTTT; j_call: TRBJ1-1; v_call: TRBV7-3; clone_size: few; d_call: -
cdr3_aa: CAGQPGLAGHNEQFF; cdr3_nt: TGTGCCGGTCAACCGGGGCTAGCGGGACACAATGAGCAGTTCTTC; j_call: TRBJ2-1; v_call: TRBV27; clone_size: -; d_call: TRBD2
cdr3_aa: CASMASGAYEQYF; cdr3_nt: TGTGCCAGCATGGCCTCCGGCGCCTACGAGCAGTACTTC; j_call: TRBJ2-7; v_call: TRBV2; clone_size: few; d_call: -
cdr3_aa: CASSSVSGSSYNEQFF; cdr3_nt: TGCGCCAGCAGCTCAGTTAGCGGGAGCTCCTACAATGAGCAGTTCTTC; j_call: TRBJ2-1; v_call: TRBV5-1; clone_size: -; d_call: TRBD2
cdr3_aa: CASSLGRVSSYEQYF; cdr3_nt: TGTGCCAGCAGCCTAGGACGGGTGAGCTCCTACGAGCAGTACTTC; j_call: TRBJ2-7; v_call: TRBV12-3/TRBV12-4; clone_size: -; d_call: -
cdr3_aa: CASSLNPRERDRDEQFF; cdr3_nt: TGTGCCAGCAGCCTCAACCCTAGAGAGCGGGATAGGGATGAGCAGTTCTTC; j_call: TRBJ2-1; v_call: TRBV9; clone_size: -; d_call: TRBD2
cdr3_aa: CASSYSPIYGYTF; cdr3_nt: TGTGCCAGCAGTTACTCGCCAATCTATGGCTACACCTTC; j_call: TRBJ1-2; v_call: TRBV6-2/TRBV6-3; clone_size: -; d_call: -
cdr3_aa: CASRGQWNGYTF; cdr3_nt: TGTGCCAGCAGGGGACAGTGGAACGGCTACACCTTC; j_call: TRBJ1-2; v_call: TRBV21-1; clone_size: -; d_call: -
cdr3_aa: CASTSGRTLQDTQYF; cdr3_nt: TGCGCCAGCACCTCGGGACGGACACTTCAAGATACGCAGTATTTT; j_call: TRBJ2-3; v_call: TRBV4-1; clone_size: -; d_call: -
cdr3_aa: CASSPGVGLAAYEQYF; cdr3_nt: TGTGCCAGCAGCCCAGGCGTGGGACTAGCGGCATACGAGCAGTACTTC; j_call: TRBJ2-7; v_call: TRBV3-1; clone_size: few; d_call: TRBD2
cdr3_aa: CSVEPGQSTDTQYF; cdr3_nt: TGCAGCGTTGAACCGGGACAAAGCACAGATACGCAGTATTTT; j_call: TRBJ2-3; v_call: TRBV29-1; clone_size: many; d_call: -